This entry features one T cell receptor (beta chain) sequence. TCRdb independently ran MiXCR on the RT-PCR reads; one entry per CDR3 protein. The table lists 650,000 to 800,000 distinct CDR3 sequences, more than 13% of them singletons. Germline CDR1 is MNHEY and CDR2 is SVGEGT. The junction had 12 bases not matched to a gene; V was cut back by 4 bases and J by 3 bases. The CDR3 sequence is 16 residues long. The source material was memory CD4+ T cells from blood. The J gene is TRBJ2-7, the V gene TRBV6-2 or TRBV6-3; 7 bases align to TRBD2. This sequence originates from a female donor in good health, serving as a healthy control. The DNA for the CDR3 is TGTGCCAGCAGTTCCACGGGACTAAAAGGGAACTACGAGCAGTACTTC. Amino acid sequence: CASSSTGLKGNYEQYF.